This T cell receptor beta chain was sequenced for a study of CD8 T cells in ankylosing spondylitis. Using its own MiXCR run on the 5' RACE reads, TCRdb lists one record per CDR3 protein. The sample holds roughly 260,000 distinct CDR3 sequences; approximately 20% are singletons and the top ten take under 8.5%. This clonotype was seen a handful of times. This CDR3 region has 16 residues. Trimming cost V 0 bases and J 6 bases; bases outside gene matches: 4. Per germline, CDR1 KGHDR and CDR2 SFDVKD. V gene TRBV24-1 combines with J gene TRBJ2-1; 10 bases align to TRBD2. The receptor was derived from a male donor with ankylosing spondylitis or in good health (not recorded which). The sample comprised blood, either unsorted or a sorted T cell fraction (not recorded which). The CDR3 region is CATSDLRLAGVNEQFF. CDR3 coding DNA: TGTGCCACCAGTGATTTGAGGCTAGCGGGGGTCAATGAGCAGTTCTTC.